This TCR beta chain comes out of a study of shared clonotypes between healthy human individuals. The split of CD4+ cells yielded CD45RA+ naive and CD45RA-negative memory subsets. The genomic DNA of each subset was split evenly across several immunoSEQ plates. Sequencing was performed with immunoSEQ multiplex PCR; in TCRdb, only in-frame clones are kept and a portion is missing. The sample lists about 1.5 million clones; approximately 98% were seen once. Points on this clone: Its antigen is not identified.

This CDR3 is 15 amino acids long. Germline lookup yields CDR1 MNHNS and CDR2 SASEGT. The V and J ends lost 3 bases and 2 bases, in that order; junction bases with no gene match: 4. The study, taken as a whole, reports: The four-donor shared clonotypes exceeded non-shared clonotypes in generation probability, with non-shared ones scoring lower.

The rearrangement joins TRBV6-1 to TRBJ2-3, with TRBD1 matching over 8 bases. Sequenced: naive CD4+ T cells sorted from blood. Noted subset: CD45RA+ positively selected. This receptor was obtained from a man in his thirties or forties in good health. This chain's CDR3 is CASSDGQGATDTQYF. CDR3 in DNA: TGTGCCAGCAGTGACGGGCAGGGGGCCACAGATACGCAGTATTTT.